Below, 26 T cell receptor beta chains from the same sample are listed, as sequenced in a study of blood T cell repertoires in COVID-19. Method: immunoSEQ multiplex PCR; TCRdb's copy keeps in-frame clones and lacks some. The table records roughly 100,000 clones, roughly 80% of them present only once. The sequenced material came from peripheral blood. The receptors originated from a woman in her sixties or seventies with acute or convalescent COVID-19.

This rearrangement joins TRBV7-9 to TRBJ1-1; 8 nucleotides line up with TRBD1. This CDR3 has 12 amino acids. V lost 5 bases, J lost 8 bases, and 4 bases stayed unmatched. CDR1 SEHNR and CDR2 FQNEAQ come from the germline V gene (reference sequence). Written as DNA, the CDR3 is TGTGCCAGCAGCGGACAGGGTTTGGAAGCTTTCTTT. Its protein is CASSGQGLEAFF.

The chain is built from TRBV19 and TRBJ1-1; 7 bases agree with TRBD1. The trim removed 3 bases at V and 4 bases at J, leaving 5 bases unmatched. The germline V gene encodes CDR1 LNHDA and CDR2 SQIVND (reference sequence). There are 14 residues in the CDR3. CDR3 DNA: TGTGCCAGTAGTATCGACAGGGACTTCACTGAAGCTTTCTTT. Translated, it gives CASSIDRDFTEAFF. Looking up the rest from reference TRBV19 and TRBJ1-1 gives the full variable domain: DGGITQSPKYLFRKEGQNVTLSCEQNLNHDAMYWYRQDPGQGLRLIYYSQIVNDFQKGDIAEGYSVSREKKESFPLTVTSAQKNPTAFYLCASSIDRDFTEAFFGQGTRLTVV.

The genes are TRBV5-4 and TRBJ2-6, with 7 bases that match TRBD2. Germline V CDR1 and CDR2: SGHNT, YYREEE (reference sequence). V lost 4 bases to trimming and J lost 4 bases; unmatched junction nucleotides: 11. The CDR3 sequence is 17 residues long. CDR3 in amino acids: CASSPEVAGSGANVLTF. The CDR3 DNA is TGTGCCAGCAGCCCCGAGGTAGCGGGTTCCGGGGCCAACGTCCTGACTTTC.

In its sample, this clone was seen once. This chain joins TRBV5-1 and TRBJ2-7, with 8 bases matching TRBD1. CDR1 and CDR2 from the germline V gene are SGHRS and YFSETQ. V was clipped by 5 bases and J by 2 bases; unmatched bases: 6. This CDR3 spans 14 amino acids. In DNA form, the CDR3 reads TGCGCCAGCAGTCCCCGGACAGGGACCTACGAGCAGTACTTC. It translates to CASSPRTGTYEQYF.

V gene TRBV18 combines with J gene TRBJ2-7, with a weak D call TRBD2 (6 bases). Trimming removed 5 bases from V and 3 bases from J, with 17 bases in between. Germline V gene sequence: CDR1 KGHSH, CDR2 LQKENI. The CDR3 totals 15 residues. CDR3 protein: CASSAGTADNYEQYF. CDR3 nucleotides: TGTGCCAGCTCAGCGGGGACGGCTGACAACTACGAGCAGTACTTC.

The chain joins TRBV5-1 to TRBJ1-3; 7 bases are a match to TRBD1. Germline values: CDR1 SGHRS, CDR2 YFSETQ. V was clipped by 4 bases and J by 0 bases; unmatched bases: 7. This CDR3 contains 16 residues. Here the CDR3 reads CASSTGTANSGNTIYF. For the CDR3, the DNA is TGCGCCAGCAGCACCGGGACAGCCAACTCTGGAAACACCATATATTTT.

This rearrangement joins TRBV11-2 to TRBJ2-7; 13 positions match TRBD2. The CDR3 spans 14 residues. Germline CDR1 SGHAT, CDR2 FQNNGV. J lost 3 bases, V lost 6 bases, and 2 bases had no gene match. The CDR3 sequence is CASSRTSGGYEQYF. The CDR3, as DNA: TGTGCCAGCAGTCGGACTAGCGGGGGCTACGAGCAGTACTTC.

The genes are TRBV2 and TRBJ2-5; TRBD2 matches at 10 bases. Germline CDR1 SNHLY, CDR2 FYNNEI. V was clipped by 5 bases and J by 5 bases; unmatched bases: 11. This CDR3 has 16 amino acids. DNA for the CDR3: TGTGCCAGCAGTTCGTTAGCGGGAGGTCGGTGGGAGACCCAGTACTTC. Translating it yields CASSSLAGGRWETQYF.

This clone was counted once. The chain has TRBV5-5 and TRBJ1-3; no definite D call. Looked up from germline, CDR1 is SGHKS and CDR2 is YYEKEE (reference sequence). Trimming cost V 3 bases and J 0 bases, with 10 bases left between them. This CDR3 contains 15 residues. CDR3 bases: TGTGCCAGCAGCTACGGACTGACCTCTGGAAACACCATATATTTT. It specifies CASSYGLTSGNTIYF.

This chain uses TRBV5-1 with TRBJ1-6, with D possibly being TRBD1 (6 bases). The CDR3 has 14 amino acids. The V end lost 5 bases, the J end lost 3 bases, and 9 bases lay between the germline ends. The germline V gene encodes CDR1 SGHRS and CDR2 YFSETQ. In DNA, the CDR3 is TGCGCCAGCAGATACAGGGACTATAATTCACCCCTCCACTTT. It is translated as CASRYRDYNSPLHF.

This clone was found once. The junction departs from germline at one end; a sequencing error may be responsible. The chain joins TRBV18 to TRBJ2-3; the D is unclear. The CDR3 is 16 amino acids. Germline CDR1 is KGHSH and CDR2 is LQKENI. CDR3 region: CASSPYGGRSTDTQYF. The CDR3 bases are TGTGCCAGCTCACCTTACGGCGGCCGGAGCACGGATACGCAGTATTTT.

The V gene is TRBV28, the J gene TRBJ2-7, with TRBD1 matching over 9 bases. J lost 3 bases, V lost 4 bases, and 7 bases had no gene match. Germline CDR1 and CDR2: MDHEN and SYDVKM. CDR3 length: 15 residues. CDR3 sequence: CASSSPATGGYEQYF. DNA for the CDR3: TGTGCCAGCAGTTCCCCCGCGACAGGGGGCTACGAGCAGTACTTC.

The chain has TRBV13 and TRBJ1-6; 9 bases agree with TRBD1. The germline V gene encodes CDR1 PRHDT and CDR2 FYEKMQ (reference sequence). CDR3 length: 15 residues. The J segment lost 6 bases and the V segment lost 4 bases, leaving 4 bases of the junction unmatched. CDR3 region: CASSSPGQGNSPLHF. CDR3 coding DNA: TGTGCCAGCAGCTCCCCGGGACAGGGTAATTCACCCCTCCACTTT.

J is TRBJ2-1 and V is TRBV4-1; 10 nucleotides match TRBD1. The V segment lost 3 bases and the J segment 4 bases; nucleotides outside the gene matches: 3. The CDR3 runs 15 residues. The germline V gene has CDR1 MGHRA and CDR2 YSYEKL. The CDR3 is CASSHGTGEYNEQFF. The CDR3, as DNA: TGCGCCAGCAGCCACGGGACAGGGGAATACAATGAGCAGTTCTTC.

The genes are TRBV3-1 (or the pseudogene TRBV3-2) and TRBJ1-1, with unresolved D. V dropped 6 bases and J dropped 1 base, with 6 bases sitting between them. Germline CDR1 is LGHDT and CDR2 is YNNKEL (reference sequence). The CDR3 sequence is 12 residues long. DNA of the CDR3: TGTGCCAGCAGTCGACAGAACACTGAAGCTTTCTTT. This encodes CASSRQNTEAFF.

This CDR3 reads CASSPPGRGDNQPQHF. The CDR3 DNA reads as TGTGCCAGCTCACCACCAGGCAGGGGTGATAATCAGCCCCAGCATTTT. J is TRBJ1-5 and V is TRBV18; maybe TRBD1 (6 bases). The CDR3 covers 16 residues. CDR1 and CDR2 (germline): KGHSH, LQKENI. V was pared by 0 bases and J by 4 bases, with 13 bases between.

The V gene is TRBV2, the J gene TRBJ1-1, with 8 nucleotides matching TRBD1. Germline-derived CDR1 and CDR2 are SNHLY and FYNNEI. V lost 2 bases to trimming and J lost 1 base; unmatched junction nucleotides: 3. The CDR3 has 15 amino acids. This CDR3 is CASSELGTGNTEAFF. The CDR3 DNA is TGTGCCAGCAGTGAACTGGGGACAGGGAACACTGAAGCTTTCTTT. Using reference TRBV2 and TRBJ1-1 for the parts outside the CDR3, the full variable domain is EPEVTQTPSHQVTQMGQEVILRCVPISNHLYFYWYRQILGQKVEFLVSFYNNEISEKSEIFDDQFSVERPDGSNFTLKIRSTKLEDSAMYFCASSELGTGNTEAFFGQGTRLTVV.

The chain has TRBV18 and TRBJ2-1, with 11 bases aligning to TRBD2. The CDR3 contains 20 residues. CDR1 and CDR2 (germline): KGHSH, LQKENI. The V and J ends lost 6 bases and 7 bases, in that order; junction bases with no gene match: 23. The CDR3 is CASSPLPGLAEGRGKNEQFF. Here the CDR3 DNA reads TGTGCCAGCTCGCCCCTCCCGGGACTAGCGGAAGGTAGGGGAAAAAATGAGCAGTTCTTC.

This chain uses TRBV5-1 with TRBJ2-3; perhaps TRBD2 as D (7 bases). Germline V gene sequence: CDR1 SGHRS, CDR2 YFSETQ. This CDR3 is 16 amino acids long. The V end was cut by 3 bases, the J end by 1 base, with 15 bases between. The CDR3 nucleotides are TGCGCCAGCAGCTACGGGACAAGCGGGGGCACAGATACGCAGTATTTT. It encodes CASSYGTSGGTDTQYF.

The V and J genes are TRBV6-5 and TRBJ1-1; D not certain. V was pared by 7 bases and J by 11 bases, with 20 bases between. Germline assignment: CDR1 MNHEY and CDR2 SVGAGI. The CDR3 spans 13 residues. The CDR3 region is CASTFPGGGVAFF. In DNA form, the CDR3 reads TGTGCCAGCACTTTCCCCGGTGGCGGGGTGGCTTTCTTT.

The chain combines TRBV5-1 with TRBJ1-4; 7 bases line up with TRBD1. The J segment lost 8 bases and the V segment lost 1 base, leaving 8 bases of the junction unmatched. Per germline, CDR1 SGHRS and CDR2 YFSETQ. The CDR3 sequence is 15 residues long. CDR3 sequence reads: CASSLRGGKIEKLFF. In nucleotides, the CDR3 is TGCGCCAGCAGCTTGCGAGGGGGCAAAATAGAAAAACTGTTTTTT.

The chain combines TRBV28 with TRBJ2-1, with D perhaps TRBD2 (6 bases). Germline V gives CDR1 MDHEN, CDR2 SYDVKM. The CDR3 consists of 16 residues. The germline V and J ends were trimmed by 6 bases and 2 bases, with 17 bases remaining between them. The CDR3 protein is CASSPNGAGTYNEQFF. The CDR3 DNA reads as TGTGCCAGCAGCCCCAATGGAGCGGGTACCTACAATGAGCAGTTCTTC.

The chain combines TRBV6-5 with TRBJ1-2, with 9 bases identical to TRBD1. The V gene's germline CDR1 is MNHEY and CDR2 SVGAGI. The CDR3 runs 15 residues. V was pared by 6 bases and J by 6 bases, with 11 bases of the junction left unmatched. This CDR3 reads CASRARDRASDGYTF. CDR3 sequence (DNA): TGTGCCAGCAGGGCCAGGGACAGGGCATCGGATGGCTACACCTTC.

The J gene is TRBJ2-1, the V gene TRBV18; tentative D call: TRBD2 (6 bases). The CDR3 has 16 amino acids. The V and J ends lost 2 bases and 7 bases respectively, with 18 bases between them. Per the germline V gene, CDR1 is KGHSH and CDR2 is LQKENI. The CDR3: CASSPFGGKLRNEQFF. CDR3 sequence (DNA): TGTGCCAGCTCACCATTCGGGGGAAAGCTGAGGAATGAGCAGTTCTTC.

This clone has a handful of counts. The chain is built from TRBV19 and TRBJ1-2; 7 positions agree with TRBD1. This CDR3 comprises 14 residues. The germline CDR1 and CDR2 sequences are LNHDA and SQIVND (reference sequence). V lost 4 bases and J lost 4; bases outside the gene matches: 6. This CDR3 is CASSSQGQIYGYTF. In DNA form, the CDR3 reads TGTGCCAGTAGTAGCCAGGGACAGATCTATGGCTACACCTTC.

This chain connects TRBV19 to TRBJ1-4; D gene unclear. The V end lost 6 bases, the J end lost 8 bases, and 13 bases lay between the germline ends. The germline V gene encodes CDR1 LNHDA and CDR2 SQIVND (reference sequence). This CDR3 is 13 amino acids long. As DNA, the CDR3 is TGTGCCAGTAGAGTTGGTCAACAGGAAAAACTGTTTTTT. Translation gives CASRVGQQEKLFF. The full variable domain, in which reference TRBV19 and TRBJ1-4 provide the parts outside the CDR3, is DGGITQSPKYLFRKEGQNVTLSCEQNLNHDAMYWYRQDPGQGLRLIYYSQIVNDFQKGDIAEGYSVSREKKESFPLTVTSAQKNPTAFYLCASRVGQQEKLFFGSGTQLSVL.